This TCR beta chain was captured by sequencing in a study of long-term antiretroviral therapy in people with HIV. Study-level information: The earliest samples came about a decade before the 2015 immediate-ART recommendation. Study-level results: Compared with controls, HIV repertoires showed narrower CDR3 length ranges. Diversity remained lower than transplant donor controls, even though it increased after ART.

Runs used v3.0 of the immunoSEQ assay and were done at survey level. Assay used: immunoSEQ multiplex PCR; TCRdb lists only in-frame clones, some missing. The sample records around 12,000 clones, roughly 87% being singletons. Every single participant having HIV got treatment inside the United States. A remark on this clone: Its antigen is not identified.

Germline V gives CDR1 MNHNY, CDR2 SVGAGI (reference sequence). The germline V and J ends were trimmed by 5 bases and 1 base, with 6 bases remaining between them. This CDR3 has 12 amino acids. The TCR comes from a man in his fifties with HIV. The chain has TRBV6-6 and TRBJ2-7; D uncertain. Specimen: unsorted PBMCs, collected around 8.2 years after starting antiretroviral therapy. CDR3: CASSADSYEQYF. DNA of the CDR3: TGTGCCAGCAGTGCGGATTCCTACGAGCAGTACTTC.